This is a list of T cell receptor beta chains from one sample in a study of control samples from healthy donors and cancer patients. The method was immunoSEQ multiplex PCR; TCRdb's version includes in-frame clones alone and lacks a portion of them. The sample yields fewer than 30,000 clones, around nine tenths seen once. What was sequenced was PBMCs. These receptors were taken from a woman in her forties with lung cancer. The CDR3 runs from the conserved cysteine through the conserved F or W. A D gene is named only where the DNA matches it firmly. Clone size is not always given. Where it is, it says once, few, many or a class for expanded clones.

clone_size: .; v_call: TRBV28; j_call: TRBJ1-3; d_call: TRBD1; cdr3_aa: CASSLGGFGNTIYF; cdr3_nt: TGTGCCAGCAGTCTAGGGGGCTTTGGAAACACCATATATTTT
clone_size: .; v_call: TRBV2; j_call: TRBJ2-2; d_call: TRBD1; cdr3_aa: CASSIRQGRAGELFF; cdr3_nt: TGTGCCAGCAGTATTCGACAGGGAAGAGCCGGGGAGCTGTTTTTT
clone_size: .; v_call: TRBV4-2; j_call: TRBJ2-1; d_call: .; cdr3_aa: CASSQDGPSSEQFF; cdr3_nt: TGTGCCAGCAGCCAAGATGGGCCTAGTTCTGAGCAGTTCTTC
clone_size: .; v_call: TRBV23-1; j_call: TRBJ1-3; d_call: .; cdr3_aa: CASSHHGARNTIYF; cdr3_nt: TGCGCCAGCAGTCATCATGGGGCCCGAAACACCATATATTTT
clone_size: .; v_call: TRBV6-6; j_call: TRBJ1-5; d_call: TRBD1; cdr3_aa: CASSLQGFNQPQHF; cdr3_nt: TGTGCCAGCAGCCTACAGGGGTTTAATCAGCCCCAGCATTTT
clone_size: .; v_call: TRBV6-6; j_call: TRBJ2-3; d_call: .; cdr3_aa: CASGPTASTDTQYF; cdr3_nt: TGTGCCAGCGGCCCGACGGCGAGCACAGATACGCAGTATTTT
clone_size: .; v_call: TRBV6-5; j_call: TRBJ2-7; d_call: .; cdr3_aa: CASSQVPLSYEQYF; cdr3_nt: TGTGCCAGCAGCCAGGTCCCTCTGTCCTACGAGCAGTACTTC
clone_size: .; v_call: TRBV5-5; j_call: TRBJ2-1; d_call: .; cdr3_aa: CASSRSNEQFF; cdr3_nt: TGTGCCAGCAGCCGTTCGAACGAGCAGTTCTTC
clone_size: .; v_call: TRBV7-2; j_call: TRBJ2-7; d_call: .; cdr3_aa: CASSLNRPPYEQYF; cdr3_nt: TGTGCCAGCAGCTTAAACAGACCTCCCTACGAGCAGTACTTC
clone_size: .; v_call: TRBV18; j_call: TRBJ1-5; d_call: TRBD1; cdr3_aa: CASSPDRESSAQHF; cdr3_nt: TGTGCCAGCTCACCTGACAGGGAGTCATCAGCCCAGCATTTT
clone_size: .; v_call: TRBV2; j_call: TRBJ2-7; d_call: .; cdr3_aa: CASRPGLVEQYF; cdr3_nt: TGTGCCAGCAGACCCGGACTCGTTGAGCAGTACTTC
clone_size: once; v_call: TRBV29-1; j_call: TRBJ2-7; d_call: TRBD1; cdr3_aa: CSVGGTGPYEQYF; cdr3_nt: TGCAGCGTTGGGGGGACAGGGCCCTACGAGCAGTACTTC
clone_size: .; v_call: TRBV14; j_call: TRBJ2-7; d_call: .; cdr3_aa: CASSQEDGRAQYF; cdr3_nt: TGTGCCAGCAGCCAAGAAGATGGTAGAGCGCAGTACTTC
clone_size: .; v_call: TRBV7-6; j_call: TRBJ2-2; d_call: .; cdr3_aa: CASSLGAGAGELFF; cdr3_nt: TGTGCCAGCAGCTTGGGGGCGGGAGCCGGGGAGCTGTTTTTT
clone_size: once; v_call: TRBV12-3/TRBV12-4; j_call: TRBJ1-4; d_call: .; cdr3_aa: CASSLRGNEKLFF; cdr3_nt: TGTGCCAGCAGTTTAAGGGGTAACGAAAAACTGTTTTTT
clone_size: .; v_call: TRBV2; j_call: TRBJ2-7; d_call: .; cdr3_aa: CASRGGLSLNYEQYF; cdr3_nt: TGTGCCAGCAGAGGGGGGCTATCGCTTAACTACGAGCAGTACTTC